These 16 T cell receptor beta chains were all obtained from the same sample, sequenced in a study of blood T cells in healthy people across ages. Next came a second PCR, run for about 6 to 12 cycles, which used a sample-barcoded 5' primer along with a J-beta primer mix. TCRdb reprocessed the 5' RACE reads with MiXCR, giving one entry per CDR3 protein. Of around 900,000 distinct CDR3 sequences listed, about 53% were seen once; the top ten hold about a fifth. The sequencing input was blood. The receptor source for this set is a woman aged 60-75 years in good health.

In this sample, this clonotype turned up many times. The chain has TRBV2 and TRBJ1-4, with 10 bases fitting TRBD1. Per germline, CDR1 SNHLY and CDR2 FYNNEI. V trimming: 6 bases; J trimming: 10 bases; junction bases outside the gene matches: 5. The CDR3 consists of 13 residues. CDR3: CASRGQGVGKLFF. As DNA, the CDR3 is TGTGCCAGCAGAGGACAGGGGGTGGGAAAACTGTTTTTT.

To note about this clonotype: A much larger clone sits a single nucleotide away, making a read error possible. This chain uses TRBV4-1 with TRBJ2-1; no definite D call. Per the germline V gene, CDR1 is MGHRA and CDR2 is YSYEKL. CDR3 length: 14 residues. Trimming removed 4 bases at V and 7 bases at J, with 14 bases between. CDR3 loop: CASSLLHLLNEQFF. The CDR3 nucleotides are TGCGCCAGCAGCCTCCTCCATCTTTTGAATGAGCAGTTCTTC.

This clonotype turned up a few times. The V gene is TRBV29-1, the J gene TRBJ2-3, with TRBD1 matching 8 bases. The CDR3 is 15 amino acids. CDR1 is SQVTM and CDR2 is ANQGSEA in the germline V gene. Germline trimming cut 3 bases from V and 6 bases from J; bases unmatched to any gene: 11. Here the CDR3 reads CSVDSLGTGLDTQYF. CDR3 nucleotides: TGCAGCGTTGATTCATTGGGGACAGGCCTCGATACGCAGTATTTT.

This clonotype was observed a single time. The J gene is TRBJ2-1, the V gene TRBV4-1; the match to TRBD2 covers 10 bases. The CDR3 is 17 amino acids. Germline V lookup: CDR1 MGHRA, CDR2 YSYEKL. V lost 1 base to trimming and J lost 9 bases; unmatched junction nucleotides: 12. The CDR3 nucleotides are TGCGCCAGCAGCCAAGCTAGCGGGAGTCGAACCCCCGGTGAGCAGTTCTTC. It codes for CASSQASGSRTPGEQFF.

V is TRBV28 and J is TRBJ2-5, with 11 positions matching TRBD2. CDR3 length equals 15 residues. Trimming at V came to 3 bases and at J to 4 bases, leaving 4 bases not matched to a gene. Germline V gene data show CDR1 as MDHEN and CDR2 as SYDVKM. The CDR3 is CASSFGGLAGETQYF. The CDR3 coding sequence is TGTGCCAGCAGTTTTGGCGGACTAGCGGGAGAGACCCAGTACTTC.

The chain carries TRBV29-1 and TRBJ2-4; TRBD2 agrees at 15 bases. The last part of the DNA fits TRBJ2-5 better; the J call may be wrong. Germline CDR1 SQVTM, CDR2 ANQGSEA. The CDR3 is 14 amino acids. CDR3 sequence: CSVWTSGRGETQYF. The CDR3 region has the DNA TGCAGCGTTTGGACTAGCGGGAGGGGGGAGACCCAGTACTTC.

This clonotype turned up a few times. In DNA, the CDR3 is TGTGCCAGCAAACCCCCGGGACTACACGGGGAGACCCAGTACTTC. Its translation: CASKPPGLHGETQYF. The genes are TRBV2 and TRBJ2-7; 7 bases align to TRBD2. Judging by the DNA end, TRBJ2-5 fits better; the J call may be wrong. The CDR3 runs to 15 residues. In germline, CDR1 is SNHLY, CDR2 FYNNEI.

The chain links TRBV28 to TRBJ2-3, with 7 bases lining up with TRBD2. V shed 3 bases, J shed 2 bases, and the junction held 5 bases outside the gene matches. Germline loops: CDR1 MDHEN, CDR2 SYDVKM. This CDR3 has 15 amino acids. The CDR3 spells CASSFTGGYTDTQYF. CDR3 nucleotides: TGTGCCAGCAGTTTTACCGGGGGGTACACAGATACGCAGTATTTT. Supplemented by reference TRBV28 and TRBJ2-3, the full variable domain reads DVKVTQSSRYLVKRTGEKVFLECVQDMDHENMFWYRQDPGLGLRLIYFSYDVKMKEKGDIPEGYSVSREKKERFSLILESASTNQTSMYLCASSFTGGYTDTQYFGPGTRLTVL.

The table lists this clonotype with a count of one. The gene calls are TRBV6-1 and TRBJ2-7, with 8 positions matching TRBD2. Germline CDR1 and CDR2: MNHNS and SASEGT. This CDR3 has 17 amino acids. V gave up 2 bases and J gave up 3 bases; unmatched junction bases: 12. In nucleotides, the CDR3 is TGTGCCAGCAGTGAAATTTGGTCTAGCGGGCTTGTCTACGAGCAGTACTTC. Its translation: CASSEIWSSGLVYEQYF.

This rearrangement joins TRBV6-5 to TRBJ2-5; possibly TRBD1 or TRBD2 for D (5 bases each). Germline V gene lookup returns CDR1 MNHEY and CDR2 SVGAGI. The CDR3 contains 16 residues. Trimming removed 5 bases at V and 0 bases at J, with 16 bases between. The CDR3 loop reads CASSRNSRGDQETQYF. The DNA for the CDR3 is TGTGCCAGCAGTAGGAACTCTCGAGGGGACCAAGAGACCCAGTACTTC.

The gene calls are TRBV6-2 or TRBV6-3 and TRBJ2-7, with D possibly being TRBD1 (7 bases). The V end lost 6 bases, the J end lost 2 bases, and 14 bases lay between the germline ends. Per the germline V gene, CDR1 is MNHEY and CDR2 is SVGEGT. The length of the CDR3 is 14 residues. CDR3 bases: TGTGCCAGCAGCCCAGGGGGGACTCCCTACGAGCAGTACTTC. As protein: CASSPGGTPYEQYF.

The rearrangement joins TRBV28 to TRBJ2-2; 7 nucleotides match TRBD1. The CDR3 length is 16 residues. Losses at the gene ends were 5 bases for V and 5 bases for J; bases not matched to a gene: 11. Germline CDR1 is MDHEN and CDR2 is SYDVKM. Here the CDR3 DNA reads TGTGCCAGCAGTCCGACAGGGAAAGGACGAACCGGGGAGCTGTTTTTT. This translates into CASSPTGKGRTGELFF.

This clonotype was recorded many times. This chain uses TRBV20-1 with TRBJ2-5; the D gene is possibly TRBD2 (6 bases). This CDR3 region has 16 residues. Germline V lookup: CDR1 DFQATT, CDR2 SNEGSKA (reference sequence). Trimming pared 0 bases from V and 0 bases from J, leaving 14 bases between. The CDR3 sequence: CSARDLQRAYQETQYF. CDR3 coding DNA: TGCAGTGCTAGAGATCTTCAGCGGGCTTACCAAGAGACCCAGTACTTC.

The chain carries TRBV20-1 and TRBJ2-1; 9 bases fit TRBD2. The ends lost 5 bases at V and 2 bases at J; junction bases unmatched: 10. CDR1 DFQATT and CDR2 SNEGSKA come from the germline V gene (reference sequence). The CDR3 is made up of 16 amino acids. CDR3 nucleotide sequence: TGCAGTGCTCCCCCGAGGGCTAGCGGGGCCTACAATGAGCAGTTCTTC. It is translated as CSAPPRASGAYNEQFF.

This clonotype was observed a few times. The CDR3 bases are TGTGCCATCAGAATTATTAGGGAGGTGTCCTACGAGCAGTACTTC. This encodes CAIRIIREVSYEQYF. The chain couples TRBV10-3 to TRBJ2-7, with a possible D match to TRBD2 (6 bases). The V and J ends lost 6 bases and 1 base respectively, with 16 bases between them. The germline V gene encodes CDR1 ENHRY and CDR2 SYGVKD. The CDR3 runs to 15 residues.

J is TRBJ2-1 and V is TRBV7-6; 7 bases line up with TRBD2. The CDR3 consists of 15 residues. CDR1 is SGHVS and CDR2 is FNYEAQ in the germline V gene. The trim removed 1 base at V and 6 bases at J, leaving 6 bases unmatched. This CDR3 is CASSLGSSGLNEQFF. The CDR3 DNA is TGTGCCAGCAGCTTAGGAAGTAGCGGGCTCAATGAGCAGTTCTTC. Full variable domain (rest looked up from reference TRBV7-6 and TRBJ2-1): GAGVSQSPRYKVTKRGQDVALRCDPISGHVSLYWYRQALGQGPEFLTYFNYEAQQDKSGLPNDRFSAERPEGSISTLTIQRTEQRDSAMYRCASSLGSSGLNEQFFGPGTRLTVL.